This TCR beta chain appears in the sequencing data of a study of cytomegalovirus exposure and HLA in healthy donors. Germline V gene data show CDR1 as LNHDA and CDR2 as SQIVND (reference sequence). The CDR3 has 15 residues. V was pared by 9 bases and J by 2 bases, with 11 bases of the junction left unmatched. The sample holds a few counts of this clone. No antigen is known for it. Vbeta (60) and Jbeta (13) primers were used in the PCR. Profiling relied on immunoSEQ multiplex PCR, and the TCRdb table lists in-frame clones only, not all of them. The table records 100,000 or so clones, more than 60% of them present only once. Study conclusions and caveats: TRBV6-2, TRBV6-3 and some other V segments were excluded as indistinguishable. Most TCR sequences showed up rarely, but some public TCRs showed up in many donors.

This chain uses TRBV19 with TRBJ2-7, with TRBD1 matching 9 bases. The specimen was PBMCs. The clonotype comes from a female donor in good health and CMV-seropositive. The CDR3 here is CASKPRGQGPYEQYF. DNA of the CDR3: TGTGCCAGCAAACCTAGGGGACAGGGTCCCTACGAGCAGTACTTC.